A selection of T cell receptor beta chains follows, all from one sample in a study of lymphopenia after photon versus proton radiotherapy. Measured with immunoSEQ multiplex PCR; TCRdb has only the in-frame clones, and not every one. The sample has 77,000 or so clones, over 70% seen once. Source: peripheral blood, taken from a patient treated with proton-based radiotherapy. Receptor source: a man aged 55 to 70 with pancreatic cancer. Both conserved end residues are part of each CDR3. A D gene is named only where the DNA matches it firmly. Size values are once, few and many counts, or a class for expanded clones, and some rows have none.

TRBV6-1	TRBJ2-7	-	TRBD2	TGTGCCAGCAGTGTTGGAGCGGGAGGGTACGAGCAGTACTTC	CASSVGAGGYEQYF
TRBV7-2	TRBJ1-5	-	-	TGTGCCAGCAGCCAACAAACAGGGTCCCCCCAGCATTTT	CASSQQTGSPQHF
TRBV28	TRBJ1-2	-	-	TGTGCCAGCGGAATCCGGGACGGTTATTTC	CASGIRDGYF
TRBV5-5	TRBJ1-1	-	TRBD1	TGTGCCAGCAGCTTCGGGGGACAGGGGAACACTGAAGCTTTCTTT	CASSFGGQGNTEAFF
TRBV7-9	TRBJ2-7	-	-	TGTGCCAGCAGCCCCAACATCGAGCAGTACTTC	CASSPNIEQYF
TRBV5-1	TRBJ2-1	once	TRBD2	TGCGCCAGCAGTTTAGAAGGACTAGATTACAATGAGCAGTTCTTC	CASSLEGLDYNEQFF
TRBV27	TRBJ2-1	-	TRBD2	TGTGCCAGCAGTTCAAACCCCGGGACTCGCCGGGGGGGTGAGCAGTTCTTC	CASSSNPGTRRGGEQFF
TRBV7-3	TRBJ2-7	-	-	TGTGCCAGCAGCTTAACGTGGAGGAGCGAGCAGTACTTC	CASSLTWRSEQYF
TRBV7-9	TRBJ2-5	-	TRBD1	TGTGCCAGCAGCCTCCCCCTGACAGGGATACAAGAGACCCAGTACTTC	CASSLPLTGIQETQYF
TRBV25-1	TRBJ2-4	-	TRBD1	TGTGCCAGCAGTCTCAGACAGGGGAACATTCAGTACTTC	CASSLRQGNIQYF